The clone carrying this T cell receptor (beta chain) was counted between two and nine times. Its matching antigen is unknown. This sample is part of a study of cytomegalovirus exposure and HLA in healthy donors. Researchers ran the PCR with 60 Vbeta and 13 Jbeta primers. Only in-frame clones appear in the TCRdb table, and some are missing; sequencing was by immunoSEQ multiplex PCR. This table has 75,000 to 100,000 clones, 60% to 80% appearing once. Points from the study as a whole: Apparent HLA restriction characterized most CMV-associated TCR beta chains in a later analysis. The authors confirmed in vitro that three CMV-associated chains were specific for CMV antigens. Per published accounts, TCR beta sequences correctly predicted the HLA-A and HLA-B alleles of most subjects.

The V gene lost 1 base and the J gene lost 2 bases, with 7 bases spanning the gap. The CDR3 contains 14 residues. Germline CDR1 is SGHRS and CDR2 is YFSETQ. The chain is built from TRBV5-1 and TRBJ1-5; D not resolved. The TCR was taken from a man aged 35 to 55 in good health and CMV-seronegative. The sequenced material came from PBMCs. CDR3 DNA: TGCGCCAGCAGCTTGAGCGAGGGCAATCAGCCCCAGCATTTT. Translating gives CASSLSEGNQPQHF.